The clone carrying this TCR beta chain is labeled as medium-sized. TCRdb itself ran the 5' RACE reads through MiXCR, one entry per CDR3 protein. The sample has some 41,000 distinct CDR3 sequences, around 7.1% seen once. This sample was included in a study of spatial heterogeneity in lung cancer. Germline CDR1 KGHSH, CDR2 LQKENI. Trimming pared 3 bases from V and 7 bases from J, leaving 16 bases between. The CDR3 is made up of 15 amino acids. Time point here: sample taken at primary tumor resection. The authors sequenced whole RNA from tumor, nontumor lung or frozen PBMC without sorting. The receptor was derived from a female donor with early-stage non-small cell lung cancer. The genes are TRBV18 and TRBJ1-5; D might be TRBD1 (6 bases). Material: PBMCs, obtained at surgery. This CDR3 reads CASSPETGLGQPQHF. The CDR3 DNA follows: TGTGCCAGCTCACCTGAGACAGGATTAGGACAGCCCCAGCATTTT.